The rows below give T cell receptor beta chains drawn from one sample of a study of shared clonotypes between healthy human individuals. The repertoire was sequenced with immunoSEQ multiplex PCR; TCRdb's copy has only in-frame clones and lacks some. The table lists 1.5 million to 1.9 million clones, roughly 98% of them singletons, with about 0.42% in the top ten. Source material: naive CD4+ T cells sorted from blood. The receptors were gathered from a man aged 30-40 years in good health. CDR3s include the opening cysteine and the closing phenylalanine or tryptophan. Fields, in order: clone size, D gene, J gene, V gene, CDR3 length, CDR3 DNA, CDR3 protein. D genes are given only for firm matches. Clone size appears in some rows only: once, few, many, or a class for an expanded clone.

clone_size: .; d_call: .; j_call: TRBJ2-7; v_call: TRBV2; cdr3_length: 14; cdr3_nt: TGTGCCAGCAGTCGACCCGGGACAACCTACGAGCAGTACTTC; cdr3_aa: CASSRPGTTYEQYF
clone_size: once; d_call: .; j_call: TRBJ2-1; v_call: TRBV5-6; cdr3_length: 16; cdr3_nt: TGTGCCAGCAGTCGGATAGCGAGGAGCTCCTACAATGAGCAGTTCTTC; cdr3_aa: CASSRIARSSYNEQFF
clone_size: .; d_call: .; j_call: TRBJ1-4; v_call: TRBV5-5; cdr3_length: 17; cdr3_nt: TGTGCCAGCAGCTTTGGCCCTGCGGCTGCAACTAATGAAAAACTGTTTTTT; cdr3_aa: CASSFGPAAATNEKLFF
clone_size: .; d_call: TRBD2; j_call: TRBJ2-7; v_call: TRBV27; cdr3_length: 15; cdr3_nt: TGTGCCAGCAGTCGGGGGACTAGCGGGAGCTACGAGCAGTACTTC; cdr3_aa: CASSRGTSGSYEQYF
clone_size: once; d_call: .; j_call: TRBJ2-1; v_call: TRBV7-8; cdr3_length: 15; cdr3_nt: TGTGCCAGCAGCCTTAGCGGAGCCTCCTACAATGAGCAGTTCTTC; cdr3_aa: CASSLSGASYNEQFF
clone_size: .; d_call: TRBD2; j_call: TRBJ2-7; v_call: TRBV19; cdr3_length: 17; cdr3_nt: TGTGCCAGTAGTATTGGGGTAGACGGCGGGAGAGGCTACGAGCAGTACTTC; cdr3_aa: CASSIGVDGGRGYEQYF
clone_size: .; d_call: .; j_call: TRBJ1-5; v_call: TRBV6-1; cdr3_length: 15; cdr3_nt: TGTGCCAGCAGTGAAGCTGGGGGAGGCAATCAGCCCCAGCATTTT; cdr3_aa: CASSEAGGGNQPQHF
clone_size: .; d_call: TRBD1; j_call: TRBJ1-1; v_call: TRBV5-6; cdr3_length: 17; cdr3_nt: TGTGCCAGCAGCTTTATTAGGGACAGGGGGCGGGCCACTGAAGCTTTCTTT; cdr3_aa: CASSFIRDRGRATEAFF
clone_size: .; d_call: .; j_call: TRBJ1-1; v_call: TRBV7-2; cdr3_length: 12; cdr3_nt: TGTGCCAGCTCGTTACTTAACACTGAAGCTTTCTTT; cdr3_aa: CASSLLNTEAFF
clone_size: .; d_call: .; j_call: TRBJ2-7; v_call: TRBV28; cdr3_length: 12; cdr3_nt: TGTGCCAGCAGTCGAAGGACCTACGAGCAGTACTTC; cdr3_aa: CASSRRTYEQYF
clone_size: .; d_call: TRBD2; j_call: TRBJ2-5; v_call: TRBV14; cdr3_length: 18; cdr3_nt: TGTGCCAGCAGCCACCGCCAACTAGCGGGACGGTACCAAGAGACCCAGTACTTC; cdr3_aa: CASSHRQLAGRYQETQYF
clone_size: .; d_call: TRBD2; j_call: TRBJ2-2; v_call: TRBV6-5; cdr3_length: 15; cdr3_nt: TGTGCCAGCAGGATCACTAGCGGGAACACCGGGGAGCTGTTTTTT; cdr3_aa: CASRITSGNTGELFF
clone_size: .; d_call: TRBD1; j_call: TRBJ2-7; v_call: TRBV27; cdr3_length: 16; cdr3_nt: TGTGCCAGCAGTCCCTCCCTCGACAGGGTTCGCCTTCGGCAGTACTTC; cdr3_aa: CASSPSLDRVRLRQYF
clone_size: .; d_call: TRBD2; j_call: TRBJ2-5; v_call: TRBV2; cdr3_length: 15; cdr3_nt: TGTGCCAGCAGTGAAGCGGGACTAGTTTTGGAGACCCAGTACTTC; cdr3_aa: CASSEAGLVLETQYF
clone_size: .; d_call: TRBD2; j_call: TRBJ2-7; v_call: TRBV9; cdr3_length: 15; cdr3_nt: TGTGCCAGCAGCGCTAATCCCAGGGAGGGCTACGAGCAGTACTTC; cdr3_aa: CASSANPREGYEQYF
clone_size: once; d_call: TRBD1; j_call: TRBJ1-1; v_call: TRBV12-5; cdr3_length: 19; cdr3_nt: TGTGCTAGTGGTTTGGTACCCGGACGAGGGGGCGTACTTTATCCTGAAGCTTTCTTT; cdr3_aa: CASGLVPGRGGVLYPEAFF
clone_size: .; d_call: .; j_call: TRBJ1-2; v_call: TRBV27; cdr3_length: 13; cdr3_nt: TGTGCCAGCAGTTCCCGGGAGCGGTATGGCTACACCTTC; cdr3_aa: CASSSRERYGYTF
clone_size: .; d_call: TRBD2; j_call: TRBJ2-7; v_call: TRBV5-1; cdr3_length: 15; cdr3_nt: TGCGCCAGCAGCACCGGGACTAGCGGAACCTACGAGCAGTACTTC; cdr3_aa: CASSTGTSGTYEQYF
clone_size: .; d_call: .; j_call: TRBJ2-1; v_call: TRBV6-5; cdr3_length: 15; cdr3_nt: TGTGCCAGCACTACCGAGCGGACCGCCTACAATGAGCAGTTCTTC; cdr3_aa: CASTTERTAYNEQFF
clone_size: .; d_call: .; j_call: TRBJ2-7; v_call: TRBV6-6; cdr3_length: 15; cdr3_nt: TGTGCCAGCTGCATAGTAGCGTTGGTCGGTACCGAGCAGTACTTC; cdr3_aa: CASCIVALVGTEQYF
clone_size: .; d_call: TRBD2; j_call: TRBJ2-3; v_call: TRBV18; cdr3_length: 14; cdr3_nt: TGTGCCAGCTCACGGACTAGCGGGCGAGAGGCGCAGTATTTT; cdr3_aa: CASSRTSGREAQYF
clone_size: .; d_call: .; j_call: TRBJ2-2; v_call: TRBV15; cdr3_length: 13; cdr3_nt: TGTGCCACCTCTAGGGATCGCACCGGGGAGCTGTTTTTT; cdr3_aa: CATSRDRTGELFF
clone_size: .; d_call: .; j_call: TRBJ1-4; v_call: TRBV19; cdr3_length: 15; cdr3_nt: TGTGCCAGTAGTAAGACAGCCGCAACTAATGAAAAACTGTTTTTT; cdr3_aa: CASSKTAATNEKLFF
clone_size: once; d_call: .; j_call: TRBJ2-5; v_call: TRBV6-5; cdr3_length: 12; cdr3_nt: TGTGCCAGCTGGGACCCCTTCCGGACCCAGTACTTC; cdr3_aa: CASWDPFRTQYF
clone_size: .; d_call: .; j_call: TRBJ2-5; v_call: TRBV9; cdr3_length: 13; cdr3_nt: TGTGCCAGCAGCTTGACTAGTCGGGAGACCCAGTACTTC; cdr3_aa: CASSLTSRETQYF
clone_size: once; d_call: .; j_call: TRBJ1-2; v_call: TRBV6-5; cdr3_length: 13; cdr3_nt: TGTGCCAGCAGTTACTCTTCTAACTATGGCTACACCTTC; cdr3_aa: CASSYSSNYGYTF
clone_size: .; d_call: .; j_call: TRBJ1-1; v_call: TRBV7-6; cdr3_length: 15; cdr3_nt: TGTGCCAGCAGCCCATCCGACCGGGGGTCCACTGAAGCTTTCTTT; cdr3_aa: CASSPSDRGSTEAFF
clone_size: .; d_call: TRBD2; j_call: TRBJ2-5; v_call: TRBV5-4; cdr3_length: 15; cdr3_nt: TGTGCCAGCAGCTCATCTGTGCGGGGGCAAGAGACCCAGTACTTC; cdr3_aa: CASSSSVRGQETQYF
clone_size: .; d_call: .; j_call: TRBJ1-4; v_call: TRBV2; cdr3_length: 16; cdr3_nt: TGTGCCACAACCAGCAGGGCCATATCAACTAATGAAAAACTGTTTTTT; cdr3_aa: CATTSRAISTNEKLFF
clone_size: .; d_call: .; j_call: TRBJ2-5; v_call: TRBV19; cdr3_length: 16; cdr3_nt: TGTGCCAGTAGTATGGGAGGGGGCGCGTCGAAGCGGACCCAGTACTTC; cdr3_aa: CASSMGGGASKRTQYF
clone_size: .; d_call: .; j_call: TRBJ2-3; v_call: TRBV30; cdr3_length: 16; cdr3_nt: TGTGCCTGGAGTGTGGGGGCGAGAGGCAGCACAGATACGCAGTATTTT; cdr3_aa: CAWSVGARGSTDTQYF
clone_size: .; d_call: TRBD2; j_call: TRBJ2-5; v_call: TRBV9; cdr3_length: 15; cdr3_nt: TGTGCCAGCAGCGTAGGGACTAGCGGCGGAGAGACCCAGTACTTC; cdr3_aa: CASSVGTSGGETQYF
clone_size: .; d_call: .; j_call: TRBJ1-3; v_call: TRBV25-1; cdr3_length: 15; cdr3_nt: TGTGCCAGCAGTACCCAGGGGACCTCTGGAAACACCATATATTTT; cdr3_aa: CASSTQGTSGNTIYF
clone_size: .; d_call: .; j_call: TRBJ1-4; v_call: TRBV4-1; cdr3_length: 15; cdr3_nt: TGCGCCAGCAGCCAAGGGTTGCCGGGCAATGAAAAACTGTTTTTT; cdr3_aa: CASSQGLPGNEKLFF
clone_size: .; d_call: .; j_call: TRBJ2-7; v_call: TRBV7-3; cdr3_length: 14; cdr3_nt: TGTGCCAGCAGCTCCGGGCCCAGTCCGGACGAGCAGTACTTC; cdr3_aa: CASSSGPSPDEQYF
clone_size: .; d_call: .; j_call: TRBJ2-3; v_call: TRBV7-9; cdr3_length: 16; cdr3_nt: TGTGCCAGCAGCTTAGCCTCGCCCGGGCCTAGAGATACGCAGTATTTT; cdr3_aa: CASSLASPGPRDTQYF
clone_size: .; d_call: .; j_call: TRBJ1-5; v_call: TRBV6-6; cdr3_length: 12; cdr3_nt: TGTGCCAGCAGAGACGAAGATCAGCCCCAGCATTTT; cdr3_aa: CASRDEDQPQHF
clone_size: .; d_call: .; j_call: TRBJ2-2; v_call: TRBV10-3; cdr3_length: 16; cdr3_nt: TGTGCCATCAGTGAGTCGAAGAGGAGGCAGGTCGGGGAGCTGTTTTTT; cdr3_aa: CAISESKRRQVGELFF
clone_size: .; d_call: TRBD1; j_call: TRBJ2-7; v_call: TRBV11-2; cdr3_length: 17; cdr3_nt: TGTGCCAGCAGCTTAGATCTGTTTGGGACAGGGTCCTACGAGCAGTACTTC; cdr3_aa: CASSLDLFGTGSYEQYF
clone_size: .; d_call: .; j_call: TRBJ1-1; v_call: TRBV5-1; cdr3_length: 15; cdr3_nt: TGCGCCAGCAGCCCGGCCGGACAGCCCGCGGCTGAAGCTTTCTTT; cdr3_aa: CASSPAGQPAAEAFF
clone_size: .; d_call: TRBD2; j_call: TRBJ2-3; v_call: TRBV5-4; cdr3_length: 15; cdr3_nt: TGTGCCAGCAGCAGACTAGCGGGAGGGGGAGATACGCAGTATTTT; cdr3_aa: CASSRLAGGGDTQYF
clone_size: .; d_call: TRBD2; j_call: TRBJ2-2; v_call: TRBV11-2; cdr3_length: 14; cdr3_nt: TGTGCCAGCAGCTCCCGGGGAGGGGCCGGGGAGCTGTTTTTT; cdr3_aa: CASSSRGGAGELFF
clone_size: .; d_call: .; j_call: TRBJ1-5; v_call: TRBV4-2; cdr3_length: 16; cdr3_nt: TGTGCCAGCAGCCAAGGTAGAGGAGGGGGCAATCAGCCCCAGCATTTT; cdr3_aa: CASSQGRGGGNQPQHF
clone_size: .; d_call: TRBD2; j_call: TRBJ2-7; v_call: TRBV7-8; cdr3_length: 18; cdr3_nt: TGTGCCAGCAGCTTATTTGGGGGGGTTCTAGCGGGTAGAAACGAGCAGTACTTC; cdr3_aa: CASSLFGGVLAGRNEQYF
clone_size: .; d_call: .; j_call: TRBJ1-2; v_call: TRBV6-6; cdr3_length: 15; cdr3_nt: TGTGCCAGCACCCGAGGCCCGGGGTATCGGTATGGCTACACCTTC; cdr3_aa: CASTRGPGYRYGYTF
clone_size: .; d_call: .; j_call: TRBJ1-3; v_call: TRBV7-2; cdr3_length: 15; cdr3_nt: TGTGCCAGCAGCTTAGGTCGGATCTCTGGAAACACCATATATTTT; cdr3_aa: CASSLGRISGNTIYF
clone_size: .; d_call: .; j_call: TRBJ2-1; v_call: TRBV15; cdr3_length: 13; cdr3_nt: TGTGCCACCAGCGCTCTTCAGGACGATGAGCAGTTCTTC; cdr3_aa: CATSALQDDEQFF
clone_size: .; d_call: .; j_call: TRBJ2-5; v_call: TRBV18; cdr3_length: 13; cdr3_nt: TGTGCCAGCTCGCCTGGAAGACAAGAGACCCAGTACTTC; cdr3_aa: CASSPGRQETQYF
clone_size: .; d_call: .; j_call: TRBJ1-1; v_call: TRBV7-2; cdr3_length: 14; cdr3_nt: TGTGCCAGCAGCCGGGACATTCTCTTCTCCGAAGCTTTCTTT; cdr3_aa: CASSRDILFSEAFF
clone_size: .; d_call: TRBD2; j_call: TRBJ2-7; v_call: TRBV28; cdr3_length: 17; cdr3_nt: TGTGCCAGCAGTTTACCTCTAGCGGGAGCAGGCTCCTACGAGCAGTACTTC; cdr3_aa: CASSLPLAGAGSYEQYF
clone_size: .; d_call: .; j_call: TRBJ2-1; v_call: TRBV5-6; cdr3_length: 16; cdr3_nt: TGTGCCAGCAGCTTCCCCGGGCGAAGCTCCTACAATGAGCAGTTCTTC; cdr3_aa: CASSFPGRSSYNEQFF
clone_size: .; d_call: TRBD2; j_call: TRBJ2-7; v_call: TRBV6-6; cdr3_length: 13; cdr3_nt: TGTGCCAGCCAAGCGGGAGGCTCCTACGAGCAGTACTTC; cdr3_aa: CASQAGGSYEQYF
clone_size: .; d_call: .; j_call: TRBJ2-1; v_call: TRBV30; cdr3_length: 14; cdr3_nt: TGTGCCTGGAGTGTGCTGGGGCCCTTCAATGAGCAGTTCTTC; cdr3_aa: CAWSVLGPFNEQFF